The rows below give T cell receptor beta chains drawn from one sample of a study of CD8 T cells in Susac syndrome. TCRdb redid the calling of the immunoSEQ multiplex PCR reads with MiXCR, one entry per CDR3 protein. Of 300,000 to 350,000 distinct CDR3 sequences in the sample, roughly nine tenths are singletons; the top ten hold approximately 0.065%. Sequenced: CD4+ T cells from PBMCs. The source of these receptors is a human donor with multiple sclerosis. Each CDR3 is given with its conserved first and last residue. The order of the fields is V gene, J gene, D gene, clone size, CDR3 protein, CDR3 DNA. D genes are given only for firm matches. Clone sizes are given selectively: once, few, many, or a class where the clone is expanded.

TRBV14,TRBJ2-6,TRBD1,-,CASSQLGTGLSSGANVLTF,TGTGCCAGCAGCCAATTAGGGACAGGGCTAAGCTCTGGGGCCAACGTCCTGACTTTC
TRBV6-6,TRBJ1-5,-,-,CASRPSNLNQPQHF,TGTGCCAGCAGACCCTCAAACCTCAATCAGCCCCAGCATTTT
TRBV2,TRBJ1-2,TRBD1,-,CASNLQGSHGYTF,TGTGCCAGCAATTTACAGGGGTCCCATGGCTACACCTTC
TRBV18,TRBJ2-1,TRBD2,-,CASSPPGLAGGSDEQFF,TGTGCCAGCTCACCACCCGGCCTCGCGGGAGGGAGCGATGAGCAGTTCTTC
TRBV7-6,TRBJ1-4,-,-,CASSLGLRGTNEKLFF,TGTGCCAGCAGCTTAGGACTACGGGGGACTAATGAAAAACTGTTTTTT
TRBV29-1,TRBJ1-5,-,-,CSVAHGGNQPQHF,TGCAGCGTTGCTCATGGGGGTAATCAGCCCCAGCATTTT
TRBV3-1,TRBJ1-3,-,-,CASSQGSGIPSGNTIYF,TGTGCCAGCAGCCAAGGTTCAGGGATCCCCTCTGGAAACACCATATATTTT
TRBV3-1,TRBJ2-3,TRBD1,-,CASSQASTGGQGDTQYF,TGTGCCAGCAGCCAGGCCTCGACAGGGGGGCAGGGGGATACGCAGTATTTT
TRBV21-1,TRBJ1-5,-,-,CASSKAGSGLTISNQPQHF,TGTGCCAGCAGCAAAGCGGGGTCGGGGCTTACCATTAGCAATCAGCCCCAGCATTTT
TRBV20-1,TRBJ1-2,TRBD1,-,CSAGQGAGGYTF,TGCAGTGCCGGACAGGGGGCGGGCGGCTACACCTTC
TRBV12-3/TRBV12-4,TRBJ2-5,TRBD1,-,CASSPNRGRRETQYF,TGTGCCAGCAGCCCAAACAGGGGGCGCAGAGAGACCCAGTACTTC
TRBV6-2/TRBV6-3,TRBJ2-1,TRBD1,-,CASSYAGGEQFF,TGTGCCAGCAGTTACGCAGGGGGTGAGCAGTTCTTC
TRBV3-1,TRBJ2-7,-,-,CASSQVSGQRYEQYF,TGTGCCAGCAGCCAAGTGTCCGGACAAAGGTACGAGCAGTACTTC
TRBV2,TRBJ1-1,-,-,CASSAQGLEAFF,TGTGCCAGCAGTGCTCAAGGTCTTGAAGCTTTCTTT
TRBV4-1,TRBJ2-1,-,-,CASSQERTSFNEQFF,TGCGCCAGCAGCCAAGAAAGGACAAGCTTCAATGAGCAGTTCTTC
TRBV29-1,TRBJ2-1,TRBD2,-,CSVEGSGGSNEQFF,TGCAGCGTTGAGGGGAGCGGGGGGAGCAATGAGCAGTTCTTC
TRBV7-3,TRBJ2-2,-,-,CASSSSGAGSTGELFF,TGTGCCAGCAGCTCAAGCGGTGCGGGGTCCACCGGGGAGCTGTTTTTT
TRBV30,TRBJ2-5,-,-,CAWSGGRGETQYF,TGTGCCTGGAGTGGTGGGAGGGGGGAGACCCAGTACTTC
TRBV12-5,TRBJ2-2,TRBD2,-,CASGRLAGGRTGELFF,TGTGCTAGTGGCCGACTAGCGGGGGGGAGGACCGGGGAGCTGTTTTTT
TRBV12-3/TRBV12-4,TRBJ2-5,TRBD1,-,CASSLGTGNVGETQYF,TGTGCCAGCAGCCTCGGGACAGGGAACGTCGGGGAGACCCAGTACTTC
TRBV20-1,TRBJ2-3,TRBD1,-,CSARDTGTGASDTQYF,TGCAGTGCTAGAGACACCGGGACAGGGGCTTCAGATACGCAGTATTTT
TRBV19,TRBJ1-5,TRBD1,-,CASSIGLDRDQPQHF,TGTGCCAGTAGTATAGGCCTGGACAGGGATCAGCCCCAGCATTTT
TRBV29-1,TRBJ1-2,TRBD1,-,CSVAPLGDRANYGYTF,TGCAGCGTTGCCCCGCTCGGGGACAGGGCCAACTATGGCTACACCTTC
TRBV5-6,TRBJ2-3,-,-,CASSLRRNGDTQYF,TGTGCCAGCAGCTTGCGCAGAAATGGAGATACGCAGTATTTT
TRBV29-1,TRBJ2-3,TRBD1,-,CSGRDRVGVDTQYF,TGCAGCGGCCGGGACAGGGTGGGGGTGGATACGCAGTATTTT
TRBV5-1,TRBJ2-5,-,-,CASSTPSGGGETQYF,TGCGCCAGCAGCACACCATCGGGGGGCGGGGAGACCCAGTACTTC
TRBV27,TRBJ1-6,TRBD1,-,CASSPRTGRSSPLHF,TGTGCCAGCAGTCCACGGACAGGGAGATCCTCACCCCTCCACTTT
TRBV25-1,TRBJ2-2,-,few,CASRGGQNTGELFF,TGTGCCAGCAGGGGGGGACAGAACACCGGGGAGCTGTTTTTT
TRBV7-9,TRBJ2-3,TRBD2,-,CASSYGATSETQYF,TGTGCCAGCAGCTATGGCGCGACTAGCGAGACGCAGTATTTT
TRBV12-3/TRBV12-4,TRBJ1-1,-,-,CASTQGTRTEAFF,TGTGCCAGCACCCAGGGGACGAGAACTGAAGCTTTCTTT
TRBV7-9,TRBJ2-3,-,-,CASSPPWGRDRRSTDTQYF,TGTGCCAGCAGCCCGCCGTGGGGAAGGGATCGGCGAAGCACAGATACGCAGTATTTT
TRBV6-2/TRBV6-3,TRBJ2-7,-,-,CASALRATSYEQYF,TGTGCCAGCGCCCTTAGGGCTACCTCCTACGAGCAGTACTTC
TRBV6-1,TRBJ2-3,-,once,CASSESGRRPTDTQYF,TGTGCCAGCAGTGAATCTGGCAGACGGCCCACAGATACGCAGTATTTT
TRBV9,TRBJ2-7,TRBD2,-,CASSVEAGAYEQYF,TGTGCCAGCAGCGTGGAAGCGGGGGCCTACGAGCAGTACTTC
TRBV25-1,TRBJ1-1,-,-,CASSEFGNLNTEAFF,TGTGCCAGCAGCGAATTCGGGAACTTGAACACTGAAGCTTTCTTT
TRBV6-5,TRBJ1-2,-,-,CASSAAGGLWGYTF,TGTGCCAGCAGTGCCGCGGGAGGGTTGTGGGGCTACACCTTC
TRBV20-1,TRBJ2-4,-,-,CSARKADIQYF,TGCAGTGCTAGAAAGGCAGACATTCAGTACTTC
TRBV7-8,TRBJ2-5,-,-,CASSFGGSPETQYF,TGTGCCAGCAGCTTCGGTGGAAGTCCAGAGACCCAGTACTTC
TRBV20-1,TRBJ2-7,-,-,CSASGGAYEQYF,TGCAGTGCTTCGGGCGGGGCTTACGAGCAGTACTTC
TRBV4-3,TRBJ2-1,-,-,CASSLTGTPRAQFF,TGCGCCAGCAGCTTAACCGGGACTCCCCGTGCGCAGTTCTTC
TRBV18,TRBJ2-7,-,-,CASSVPYEQYF,TGTGCCAGCTCAGTGCCCTACGAGCAGTACTTC
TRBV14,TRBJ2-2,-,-,CASSTQGTGELFF,TGTGCCAGCAGCACCCAGGGTACCGGGGAGCTGTTTTTT
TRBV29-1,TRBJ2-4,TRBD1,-,CSVQGVLAKNIQYF,TGCAGCGTTCAGGGGGTACTAGCCAAAAACATTCAGTACTTC
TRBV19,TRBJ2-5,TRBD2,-,CASSKSTSGGAQYF,TGTGCCAGTAGTAAGTCGACTAGCGGGGGGGCCCAGTACTTC
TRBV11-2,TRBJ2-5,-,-,CASSTSAYQETQYF,TGTGCCAGCAGCACATCGGCGTACCAAGAGACCCAGTACTTC
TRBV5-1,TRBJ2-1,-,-,CASSPGGTGHNEQFF,TGCGCCAGCTCCCCCGGGGGGACAGGTCACAATGAGCAGTTCTTC
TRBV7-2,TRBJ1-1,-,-,CASSLFPENTEAFF,TGTGCCAGCAGCTTATTCCCGGAAAACACTGAAGCTTTCTTT
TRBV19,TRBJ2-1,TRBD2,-,CASSIDPSGGNEQFF,TGTGCCAGTAGTATAGATCCCAGCGGGGGAAATGAGCAGTTCTTC
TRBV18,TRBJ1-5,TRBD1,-,CASSPTTGEGNQPQHF,TGTGCCAGCTCACCTACGACAGGGGAGGGCAATCAGCCCCAGCATTTT
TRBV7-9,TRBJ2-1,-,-,CASSLRGFSNYNEQFF,TGTGCCAGCAGCTTACGGGGTTTTTCGAACTACAATGAGCAGTTCTTC
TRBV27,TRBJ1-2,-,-,CASSPHGGTNYGYTF,TGTGCCAGCAGTCCCCACGGTGGGACGAACTATGGCTACACCTTC
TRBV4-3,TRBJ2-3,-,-,CASSQETEPGDTQYF,TGCGCCAGCAGCCAAGAAACCGAGCCCGGGGATACGCAGTATTTT
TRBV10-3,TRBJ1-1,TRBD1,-,CAISGHRQGKYTEAFF,TGTGCCATCAGTGGCCATAGACAGGGGAAGTACACTGAAGCTTTCTTT
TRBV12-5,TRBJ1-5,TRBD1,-,CASGGQGFFYQPQHF,TGTGCTAGTGGTGGACAGGGATTTTTTTATCAGCCCCAGCATTTT
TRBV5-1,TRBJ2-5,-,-,CASQSGGGQQETQYF,TGCGCCAGCCAAAGCGGAGGGGGCCAGCAAGAGACCCAGTACTTC
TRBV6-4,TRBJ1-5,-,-,CASIKDSPIIEPQHF,TGTGCCAGCATCAAGGACAGTCCCATTATTGAGCCCCAGCATTTT
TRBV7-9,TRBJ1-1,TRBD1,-,CASSKLTGTNTEAFF,TGTGCCAGCAGCAAACTGACAGGGACGAACACTGAAGCTTTCTTT